A selection of T cell receptor beta chains follows, all from one sample in a study of blood T cells in healthy people across ages. TCRdb called the 5' RACE reads again in MiXCR, with one record for every CDR3 protein. Of around 650,000 distinct CDR3 sequences listed, roughly two fifths were seen once; the top ten hold 30%. The sample comprised blood. The source of these receptors is a man older than 75 in good health. CDR3s include the opening cysteine and the closing phenylalanine or tryptophan. D genes are given only for firm matches. Size tells how often a clone was seen (once, few, many) or the class of an expanded clone, and some rows leave it out.

d_gene,abundance,j_gene,v_gene,len,CDR3aa,CDR3nt
.,.,TRBJ2-3,TRBV18,16,CASSPPLGRGTDTQYF,TGTGCCAGCTCACCACCCCTGGGACGTGGCACAGATACGCAGTATTTT
.,.,TRBJ2-1,TRBV14,14,CASSQVLAWNEQFF,TGTGCCAGCAGCCAAGTCCTAGCGTGGAATGAGCAGTTCTTC
TRBD2,.,TRBJ2-1,TRBV18,18,CASSRMPTSGKGENEQFF,TGTGCCAGCTCCCGAATGCCGACTAGCGGGAAAGGGGAAAATGAGCAGTTCTTC
TRBD1,.,TRBJ2-7,TRBV9,15,CASSGGQGRYNEQYF,TGTGCCAGCAGCGGCGGACAGGGGCGATACAATGAGCAGTACTTC
.,.,TRBJ2-3,TRBV20-1,14,CSARDPTVTDTQYF,TGCAGTGCTAGAGATCCGACAGTAACAGATACGCAGTATTTT
.,many,TRBJ2-7,TRBV20-1,14,CSARQTGTSYEQYF,TGCAGTGCACGCCAAACAGGGACCTCCTACGAGCAGTACTTC
TRBD1,many,TRBJ2-7,TRBV20-1,14,CSAAGTGSSYEQYF,TGCAGCGCTGCCGGGACAGGGAGCTCCTACGAGCAGTACTTC
.,.,TRBJ1-6,TRBV7-8,14,CASSLNGDNSPLHF,TGTGCCAGCAGCTTAAACGGGGATAATTCACCCCTCCACTTT
.,.,TRBJ1-1,TRBV6-5,16,CASSDPTGTKNTEAFF,TGTGCCAGCAGTGACCCGACAGGTACTAAAAACACTGAAGCTTTCTTT
.,.,TRBJ2-7,TRBV2,17,CASSAGIRAGSSYEQYF,TGTGCCAGCAGTGCAGGGATACGGGCAGGGAGCTCCTACGAGCAGTACTTC
.,many,TRBJ1-2,TRBV6-2/TRBV6-3,14,CASRTVGVHYGYTF,TGTGCCAGCAGGACTGTCGGCGTACACTATGGCTACACCTTC
.,.,TRBJ1-1,TRBV20-1,14,CSARVTDVYTEAFF,TGCAGTGCTAGAGTGACAGACGTATACACTGAAGCTTTCTTT
TRBD2,few,TRBJ2-1,TRBV4-3,16,CASSQKRASGTNEQFF,TGCGCCAGCAGCCAAAAAAGGGCTAGCGGGACGAATGAGCAGTTCTTC
TRBD2,many,TRBJ2-4,TRBV4-3,15,CASSPNLAGETDQYF,TGCGCCAGCAGCCCCAACTTAGCGGGGGAGACGGATCAGTACTTC
TRBD2,few,TRBJ2-5,TRBV10-1,15,CASSGMTSGPREQYF,TGCGCCAGCAGTGGGATGACTAGCGGGCCTAGAGAGCAGTACTTC
TRBD2,.,TRBJ2-5,TRBV11-3,17,CASSLEQREGLVETQYF,TGTGCCAGCAGCTTAGAACAGCGGGAGGGCCTCGTAGAGACCCAGTACTTC
.,few,TRBJ2-1,TRBV10-3,12,CAISDEGLAQFF,TGTGCCATCAGTGATGAGGGCCTTGCCCAGTTCTTC
TRBD2,.,TRBJ2-7,TRBV2,16,CASSDRAGGPPYEQYF,TGTGCCAGCAGTGACAGAGCGGGGGGCCCCCCCTACGAGCAGTACTTC
.,.,TRBJ1-4,TRBV6-1,14,CASSEGSTNEKLFF,TGTGCCAGCAGTGAGGGGTCAACTAATGAAAAACTGTTTTTT
TRBD2,.,TRBJ2-3,TRBV7-8,16,CASSLAGTSIADTQYF,TGTGCCAGCAGCTTGGCGGGGACTAGTATTGCAGATACGCAGTATTTT
TRBD1,.,TRBJ1-2,TRBV6-2/TRBV6-3,14,CASSPRQGANGYTF,TGTGCCAGCAGTCCTCGACAGGGGGCGAATGGCTACACCTTC
TRBD1,.,TRBJ1-2,TRBV5-6,13,CASSPGQRHGYTF,TGTGCCAGCAGCCCGGGACAGAGACATGGCTACACCTTC
TRBD2,.,TRBJ2-1,TRBV4-2,15,CASSSVGEGRNEQFF,TGTGCCAGCAGCTCCGTGGGGGAGGGCCGGAATGAGCAGTTCTTC
.,.,TRBJ1-5,TRBV5-6,15,CASSLGMDSNQPQHF,TGTGCCAGCAGCTTGGGGATGGATAGCAATCAGCCCCAGCATTTT
TRBD2,few,TRBJ2-3,TRBV29-1,18,CSVEGLAGGTPSTDTQYF,TGCAGCGTTGAAGGACTAGCGGGGGGGACACCTAGCACAGATACGCAGTATTTT
.,.,TRBJ2-5,TRBV29-1,14,CSVEGWSRQETQYF,TGCAGCGTTGAGGGATGGAGCAGGCAAGAGACCCAGTACTTC
.,few,TRBJ2-7,TRBV4-1,16,CASSQVLLSGTYEQYF,TGCGCCAGCAGCCAGGTTTTACTTAGCGGCACCTACGAGCAGTACTTC
.,.,TRBJ2-3,TRBV15,16,CATSEDTGSPPDTQYF,TGTGCCACCAGCGAAGACACAGGGTCTCCCCCTGATACGCAGTATTTT
.,.,TRBJ2-5,TRBV11-2,12,CASSLQNNERYF,TGTGCCAGCAGCTTGCAGAACAATGAGCGGTACTTC
TRBD1,many,TRBJ2-5,TRBV30,12,CAGGQIGNEQYF,TGTGCCGGGGGACAGATTGGTAATGAGCAGTACTTC
.,.,TRBJ2-3,TRBV7-2,17,CASSLRVMRDRSDTQYF,TGTGCCAGCAGCTTAAGAGTCATGCGGGATCGGTCAGATACGCAGTATTTT
TRBD2,few,TRBJ2-5,TRBV27,16,CASSLQAAGGRETQYF,TGTGCCAGCAGTTTACAGGCGGCGGGAGGGAGGGAGACCCAGTACTTC